This TCR beta chain was sequenced for a study of OX40 agonist ivuxolimab in advanced cancers. On the study more broadly: Given to patients was ivuxolimab, an agonistic anti-OX40 (CD134) antibody. Three patients, one with hepatocellular carcinoma and two with cutaneous melanoma, responded partially.

The CDR3 runs 18 residues. Germline V lookup: CDR1 KGHSH, CDR2 LQKENI. Trimming took off 2 bases at V and 0 bases at J, with 16 bases between the two ends. Only in-frame clones appear in the TCRdb table, and some are missing; sequencing was by immunoSEQ multiplex PCR. The sample shows approximately 70,000 clones, 70% to 90% of them seen only once. For this clone: Its antigen is currently unknown.

Points from the study as a whole: It was also the case that some nonresponders had low normalized T-cell clonal expansion. On average, CD8+ T cells had more expanded clones than CD4+.

The rearrangement joins TRBV18 to TRBJ2-2; D gene ambiguous. Sequences were derived from CD4+ or CD8+ T cells sorted from blood, sampled in a trial of the OX40 agonist ivuxolimab. This clonotype was sampled from an adult with an advanced solid tumor such as melanoma, head and neck, liver or kidney cancer. This CDR3 is CASSPSFGGPSNTGELFF. The CDR3 DNA is TGTGCCAGCTCACCAAGTTTTGGCGGACCTTCGAACACCGGGGAGCTGTTTTTT.